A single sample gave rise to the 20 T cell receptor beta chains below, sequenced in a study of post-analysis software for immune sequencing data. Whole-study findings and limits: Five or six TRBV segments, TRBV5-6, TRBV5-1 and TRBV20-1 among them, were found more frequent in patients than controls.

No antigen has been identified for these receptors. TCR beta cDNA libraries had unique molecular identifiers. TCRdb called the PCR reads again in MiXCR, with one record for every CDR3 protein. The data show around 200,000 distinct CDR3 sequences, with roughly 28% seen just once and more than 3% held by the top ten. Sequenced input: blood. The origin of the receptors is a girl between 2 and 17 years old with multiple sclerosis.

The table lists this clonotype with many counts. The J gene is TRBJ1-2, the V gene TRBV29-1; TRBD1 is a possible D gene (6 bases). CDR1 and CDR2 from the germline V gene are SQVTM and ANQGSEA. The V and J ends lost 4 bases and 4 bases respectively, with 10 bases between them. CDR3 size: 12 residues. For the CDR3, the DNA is TGCAGCGTTGGAGGGGGACCCTATGGCTACACCTTC. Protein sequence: CSVGGGPYGYTF.

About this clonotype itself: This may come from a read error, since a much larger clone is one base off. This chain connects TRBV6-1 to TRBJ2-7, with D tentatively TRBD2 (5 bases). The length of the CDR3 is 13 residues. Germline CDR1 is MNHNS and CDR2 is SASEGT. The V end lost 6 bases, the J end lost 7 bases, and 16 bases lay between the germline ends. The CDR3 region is CASSPRGHNEQYF. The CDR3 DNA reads TGTGCCAGCAGCCCTCGAGGGCACAATGAGCAGTACTTC.

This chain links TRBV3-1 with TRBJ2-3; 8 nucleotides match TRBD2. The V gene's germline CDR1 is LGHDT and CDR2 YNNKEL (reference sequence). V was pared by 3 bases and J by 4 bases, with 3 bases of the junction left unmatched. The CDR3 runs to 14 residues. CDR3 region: CASSHSGRSDTQYF. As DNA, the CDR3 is TGTGCCAGCAGCCACAGCGGGAGATCAGATACGCAGTATTTT.

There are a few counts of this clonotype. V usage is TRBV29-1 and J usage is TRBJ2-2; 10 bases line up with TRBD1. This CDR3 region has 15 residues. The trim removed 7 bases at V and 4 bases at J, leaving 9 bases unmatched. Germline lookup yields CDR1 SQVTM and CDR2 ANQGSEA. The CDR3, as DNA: TGCAGCGCCGGAAGACAGGGGGCGTTCACCGGGGAGCTGTTTTTT. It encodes CSAGRQGAFTGELFF.

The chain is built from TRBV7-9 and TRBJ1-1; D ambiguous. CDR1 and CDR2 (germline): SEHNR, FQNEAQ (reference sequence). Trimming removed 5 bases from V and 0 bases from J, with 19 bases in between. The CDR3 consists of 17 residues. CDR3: CASSRTSSTNLNTEAFF. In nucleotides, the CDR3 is TGTGCCAGCAGCCGGACTTCGAGCACGAATTTGAACACTGAAGCTTTCTTT.

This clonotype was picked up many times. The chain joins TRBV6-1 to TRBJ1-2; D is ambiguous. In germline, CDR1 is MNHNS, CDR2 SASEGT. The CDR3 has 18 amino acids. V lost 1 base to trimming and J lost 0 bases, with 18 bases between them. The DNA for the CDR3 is TGTGCCAGCAGTGAAGTCAGGAGCACTACCTACTCTAACTATGGCTACACCTTC. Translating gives CASSEVRSTTYSNYGYTF.

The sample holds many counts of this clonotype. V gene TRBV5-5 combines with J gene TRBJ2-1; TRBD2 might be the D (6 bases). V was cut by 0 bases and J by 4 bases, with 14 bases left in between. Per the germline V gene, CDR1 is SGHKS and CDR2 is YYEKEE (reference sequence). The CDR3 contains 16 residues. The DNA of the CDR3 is TGTGCCAGCAGCTTGGACGGTAGCGGCGGTTACAATGAGCAGTTCTTC. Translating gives CASSLDGSGGYNEQFF. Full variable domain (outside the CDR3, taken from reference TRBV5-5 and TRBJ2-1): DAGVTQSPTHLIKTRGQQVTLRCSPISGHKSVSWYQQVLGQGPQFIFQYYEKEERGRGNFPDRFSARQFPNYSSELNVNALLLGDSALYLCASSLDGSGGYNEQFFGPGTRLTVL.

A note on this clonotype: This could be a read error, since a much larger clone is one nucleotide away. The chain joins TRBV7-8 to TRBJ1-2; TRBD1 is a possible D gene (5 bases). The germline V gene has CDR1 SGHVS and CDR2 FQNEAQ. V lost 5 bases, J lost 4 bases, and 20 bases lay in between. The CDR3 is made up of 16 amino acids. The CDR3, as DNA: TGTGCCAGCAGCCCTAGCTTAAGAGGGGCCGGCTATGGCTACACCTTC. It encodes CASSPSLRGAGYGYTF.

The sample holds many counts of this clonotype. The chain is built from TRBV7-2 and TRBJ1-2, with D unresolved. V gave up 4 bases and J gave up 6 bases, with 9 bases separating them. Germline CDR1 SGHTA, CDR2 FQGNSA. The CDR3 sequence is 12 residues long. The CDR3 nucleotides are TGTGCCAGCAGCTGGTTCGGGGATGGCTACACCTTC. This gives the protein CASSWFGDGYTF.

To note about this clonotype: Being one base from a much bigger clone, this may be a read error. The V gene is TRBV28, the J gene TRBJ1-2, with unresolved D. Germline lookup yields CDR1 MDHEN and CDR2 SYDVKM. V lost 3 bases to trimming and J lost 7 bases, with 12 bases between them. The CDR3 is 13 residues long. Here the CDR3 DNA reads TGTGCCAGCAGTTTCGTCTGGGTGACTGGCTACACCTTC. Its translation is CASSFVWVTGYTF.

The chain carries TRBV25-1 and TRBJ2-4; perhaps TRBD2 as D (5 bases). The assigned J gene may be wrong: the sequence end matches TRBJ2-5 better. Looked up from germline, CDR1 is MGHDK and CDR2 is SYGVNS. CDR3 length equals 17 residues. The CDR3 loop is CASSGSRSLDRRETQYF. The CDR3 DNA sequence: TGTGCCAGCAGTGGAAGTCGATCACTAGACCGAAGAGAGACCCAGTACTTC.

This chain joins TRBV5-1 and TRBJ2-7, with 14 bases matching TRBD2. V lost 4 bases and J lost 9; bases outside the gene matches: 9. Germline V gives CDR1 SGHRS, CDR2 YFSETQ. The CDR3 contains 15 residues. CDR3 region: CASSPGTSGGLGQYF. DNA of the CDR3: TGCGCCAGCAGCCCGGGGACTAGCGGGGGTCTGGGGCAGTACTTC.

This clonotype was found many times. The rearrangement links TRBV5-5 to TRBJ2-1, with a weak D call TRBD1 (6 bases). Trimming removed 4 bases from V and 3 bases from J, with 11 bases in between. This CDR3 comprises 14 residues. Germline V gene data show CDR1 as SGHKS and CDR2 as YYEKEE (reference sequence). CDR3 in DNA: TGTGCCAGCAGCCCCGGGACATACTACAATGAGCAGTTCTTC. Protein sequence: CASSPGTYYNEQFF.

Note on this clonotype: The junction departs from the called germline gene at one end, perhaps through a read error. The CDR3 protein is CATNRDSGVGGTQYF. The CDR3 DNA follows: TGTGCCACCAACAGAGATTCCGGGGTTGGGGGGACCCAGTACTTC. The rearrangement links TRBV15 to TRBJ2-5; D is possibly TRBD1 or TRBD2 (5 bases each). The CDR3 extends over 15 amino acids. CDR1 and CDR2 from the germline V gene are LNHNV and YYDKDF (reference sequence).

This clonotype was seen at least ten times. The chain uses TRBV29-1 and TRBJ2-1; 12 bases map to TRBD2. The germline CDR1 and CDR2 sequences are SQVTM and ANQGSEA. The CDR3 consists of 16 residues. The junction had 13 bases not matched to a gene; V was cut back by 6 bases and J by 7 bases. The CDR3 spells CSVLPLAGGAGNEQFF. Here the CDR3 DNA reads TGCAGCGTCCTGCCCCTAGCGGGAGGGGCCGGGAATGAGCAGTTCTTC.

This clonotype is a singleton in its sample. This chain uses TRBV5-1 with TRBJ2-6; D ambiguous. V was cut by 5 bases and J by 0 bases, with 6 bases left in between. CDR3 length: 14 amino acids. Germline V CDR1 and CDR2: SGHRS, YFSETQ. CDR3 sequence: CASRLDSGANVLTF. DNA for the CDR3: TGCGCCAGCAGATTAGACTCTGGGGCCAACGTCCTGACTTTC.

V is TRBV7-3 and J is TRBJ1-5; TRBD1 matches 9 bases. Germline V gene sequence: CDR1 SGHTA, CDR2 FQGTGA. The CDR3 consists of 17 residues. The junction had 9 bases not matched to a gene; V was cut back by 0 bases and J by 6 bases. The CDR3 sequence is CASSLTDRGRLCQPQHF. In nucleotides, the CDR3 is TGTGCCAGCAGCTTAACGGACAGGGGCAGGTTGTGTCAGCCCCAGCATTTT.

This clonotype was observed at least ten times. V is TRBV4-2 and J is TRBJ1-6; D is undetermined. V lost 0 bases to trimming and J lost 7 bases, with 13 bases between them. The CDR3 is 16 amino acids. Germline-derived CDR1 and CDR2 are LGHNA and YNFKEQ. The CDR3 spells CASSQDGGGRNSPLHF. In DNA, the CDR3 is TGTGCCAGCAGCCAAGACGGCGGAGGGCGGAATTCACCCCTCCACTTT.

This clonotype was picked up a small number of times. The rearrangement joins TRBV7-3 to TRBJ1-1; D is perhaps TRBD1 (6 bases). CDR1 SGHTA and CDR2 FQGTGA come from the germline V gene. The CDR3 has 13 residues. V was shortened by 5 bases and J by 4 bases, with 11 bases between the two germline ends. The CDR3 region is CASSRKGGTEAFF. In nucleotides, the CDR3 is TGTGCCAGCAGCCGAAAGGGGGGCACTGAAGCTTTCTTT.

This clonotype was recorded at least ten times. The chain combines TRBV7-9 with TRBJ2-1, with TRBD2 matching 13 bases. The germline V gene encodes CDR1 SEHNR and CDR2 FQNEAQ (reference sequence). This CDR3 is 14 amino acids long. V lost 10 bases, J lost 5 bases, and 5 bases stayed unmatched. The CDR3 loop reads CATRLAGGHNEQFF. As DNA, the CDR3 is TGTGCCACTCGACTAGCGGGGGGCCACAATGAGCAGTTCTTC.